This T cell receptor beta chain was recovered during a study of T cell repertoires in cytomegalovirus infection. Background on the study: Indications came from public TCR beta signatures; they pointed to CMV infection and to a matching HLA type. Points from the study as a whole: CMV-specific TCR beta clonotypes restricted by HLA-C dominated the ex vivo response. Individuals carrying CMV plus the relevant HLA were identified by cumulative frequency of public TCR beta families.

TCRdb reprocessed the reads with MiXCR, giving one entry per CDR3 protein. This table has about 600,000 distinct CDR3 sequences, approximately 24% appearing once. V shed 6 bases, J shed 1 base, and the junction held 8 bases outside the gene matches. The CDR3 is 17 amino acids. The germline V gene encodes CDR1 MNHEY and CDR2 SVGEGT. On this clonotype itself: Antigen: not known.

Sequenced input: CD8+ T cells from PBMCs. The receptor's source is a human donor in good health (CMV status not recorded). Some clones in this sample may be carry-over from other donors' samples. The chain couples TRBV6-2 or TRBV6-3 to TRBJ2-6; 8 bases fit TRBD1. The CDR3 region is CASSSGTGTSGANVLTF. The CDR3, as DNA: TGTGCCAGCAGCTCCGGGACAGGTACTTCTGGGGCCAACGTCCTGACTTTC.